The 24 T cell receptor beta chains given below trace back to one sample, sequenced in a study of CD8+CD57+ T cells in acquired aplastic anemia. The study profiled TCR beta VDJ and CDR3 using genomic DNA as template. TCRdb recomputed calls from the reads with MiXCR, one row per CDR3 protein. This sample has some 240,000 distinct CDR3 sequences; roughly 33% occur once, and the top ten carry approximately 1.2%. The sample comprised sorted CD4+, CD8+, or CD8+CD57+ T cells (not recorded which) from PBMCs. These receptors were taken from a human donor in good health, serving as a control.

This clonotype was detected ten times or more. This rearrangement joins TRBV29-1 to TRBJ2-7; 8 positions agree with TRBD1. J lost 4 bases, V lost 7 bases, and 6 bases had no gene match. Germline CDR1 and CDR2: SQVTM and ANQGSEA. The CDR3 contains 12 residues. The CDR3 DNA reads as TGCAGCGGACGGACAGGGTTATACGAGCAGTACTTC. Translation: CSGRTGLYEQYF.

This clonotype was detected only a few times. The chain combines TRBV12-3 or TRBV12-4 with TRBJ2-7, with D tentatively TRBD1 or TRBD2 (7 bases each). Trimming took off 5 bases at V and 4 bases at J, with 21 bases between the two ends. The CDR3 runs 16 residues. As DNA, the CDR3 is TGTGCCAGCAGTGATCGAAGCAGGGAGGGGGCATACGAGCAGTACTTC. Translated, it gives CASSDRSREGAYEQYF.

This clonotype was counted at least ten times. CDR3 sequence (DNA): TGCAGTGCCTGGGAGGGACTCCAACCCGAGCAGTTCTTC. Its translation is CSAWEGLQPEQFF. V and J are TRBV20-1 and TRBJ2-1, with TRBD2 identical over 7 bases. Trimming at V came to 6 bases and at J to 10 bases, leaving 12 bases not matched to a gene. Germline CDR1 reads DFQATT; CDR2 reads SNEGSKA (reference sequence). CDR3 length: 13 residues.

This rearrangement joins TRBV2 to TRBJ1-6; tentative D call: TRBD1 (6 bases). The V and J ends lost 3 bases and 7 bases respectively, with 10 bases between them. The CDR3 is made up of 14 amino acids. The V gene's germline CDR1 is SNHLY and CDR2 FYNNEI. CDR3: CASSDQGPNSPLHF. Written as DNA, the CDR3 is TGTGCCAGCAGTGATCAGGGGCCAAATTCACCCCTCCACTTT. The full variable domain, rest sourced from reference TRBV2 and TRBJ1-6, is EPEVTQTPSHQVTQMGQEVILRCVPISNHLYFYWYRQILGQKVEFLVSFYNNEISEKSEIFDDQFSVERPDGSNFTLKIRSTKLEDSAMYFCASSDQGPNSPLHFGNGTRLTVT.

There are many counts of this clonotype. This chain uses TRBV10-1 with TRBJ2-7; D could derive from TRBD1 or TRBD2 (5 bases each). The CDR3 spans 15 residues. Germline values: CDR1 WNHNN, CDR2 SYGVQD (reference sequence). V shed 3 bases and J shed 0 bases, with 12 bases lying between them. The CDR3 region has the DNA TGCGCCAGCAGTGATTTCGGGGCCAACTCCTACGAGCAGTACTTC. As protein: CASSDFGANSYEQYF.

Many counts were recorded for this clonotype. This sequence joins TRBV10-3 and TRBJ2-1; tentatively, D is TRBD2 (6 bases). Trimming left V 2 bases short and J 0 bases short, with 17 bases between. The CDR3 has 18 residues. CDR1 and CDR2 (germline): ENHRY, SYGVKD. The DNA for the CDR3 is TGTGCCATCAGTGAGCCCCCAGGCGGGGCGAGCTCCTACAATGAGCAGTTCTTC. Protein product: CAISEPPGGASSYNEQFF.

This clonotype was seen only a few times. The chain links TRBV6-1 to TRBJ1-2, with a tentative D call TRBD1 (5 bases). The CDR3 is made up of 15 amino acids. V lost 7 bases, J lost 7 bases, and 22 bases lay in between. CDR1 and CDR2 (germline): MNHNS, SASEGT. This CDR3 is CASTRRALGGRGYTF. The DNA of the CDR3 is TGTGCCAGCACCAGACGGGCGCTCGGGGGTCGTGGCTACACCTTC.

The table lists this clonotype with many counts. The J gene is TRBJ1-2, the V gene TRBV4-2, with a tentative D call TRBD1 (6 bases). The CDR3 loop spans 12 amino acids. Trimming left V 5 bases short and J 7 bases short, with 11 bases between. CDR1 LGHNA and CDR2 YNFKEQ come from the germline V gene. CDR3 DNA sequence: TGTGCCAGCAGCACCACAGGGATTGGCTACACCTTC. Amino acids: CASSTTGIGYTF.

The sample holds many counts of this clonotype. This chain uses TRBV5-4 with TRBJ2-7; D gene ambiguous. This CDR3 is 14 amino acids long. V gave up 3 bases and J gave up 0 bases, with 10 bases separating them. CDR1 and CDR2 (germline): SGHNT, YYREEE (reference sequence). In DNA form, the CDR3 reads TGTGCCAGCAGCTCCGGTGGCGTCTCCTACGAGCAGTACTTC. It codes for CASSSGGVSYEQYF.

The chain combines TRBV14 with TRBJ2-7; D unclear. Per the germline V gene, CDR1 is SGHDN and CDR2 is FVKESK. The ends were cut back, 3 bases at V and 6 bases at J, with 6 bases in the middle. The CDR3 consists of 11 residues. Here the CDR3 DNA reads TGTGCCAGCAGCCACAAGGGCGAGCAGTACTTC. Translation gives CASSHKGEQYF.

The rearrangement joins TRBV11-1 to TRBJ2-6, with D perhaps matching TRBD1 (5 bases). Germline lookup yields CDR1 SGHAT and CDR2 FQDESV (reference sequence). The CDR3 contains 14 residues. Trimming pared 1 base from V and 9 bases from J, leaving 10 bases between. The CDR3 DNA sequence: TGTGCCAGCAGCTTAGTGGGGCTTGGCAACGTCCTGACTTTC. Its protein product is CASSLVGLGNVLTF.

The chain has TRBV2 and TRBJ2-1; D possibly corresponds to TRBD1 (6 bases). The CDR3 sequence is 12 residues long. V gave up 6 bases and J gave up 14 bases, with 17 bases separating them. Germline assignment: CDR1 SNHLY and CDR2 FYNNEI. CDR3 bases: TGTGCCAGCAGCCGGACAGTAATTAGAAAGTTCTTC. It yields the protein CASSRTVIRKFF.

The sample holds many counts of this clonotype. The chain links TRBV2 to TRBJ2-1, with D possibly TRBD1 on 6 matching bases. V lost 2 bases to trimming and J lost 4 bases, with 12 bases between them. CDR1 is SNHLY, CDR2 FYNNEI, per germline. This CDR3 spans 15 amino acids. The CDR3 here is CASSEQGQAYNEQFF. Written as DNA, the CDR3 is TGTGCCAGCAGTGAACAGGGGCAGGCGTACAATGAGCAGTTCTTC.

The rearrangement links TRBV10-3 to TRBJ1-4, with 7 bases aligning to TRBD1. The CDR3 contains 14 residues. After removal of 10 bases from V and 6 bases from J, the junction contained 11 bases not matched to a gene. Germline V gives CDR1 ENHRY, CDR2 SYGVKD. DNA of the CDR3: TGTGCCACAAAACCGACAGGGAACCATGAAAAACTGTTTTTT. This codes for CATKPTGNHEKLFF.

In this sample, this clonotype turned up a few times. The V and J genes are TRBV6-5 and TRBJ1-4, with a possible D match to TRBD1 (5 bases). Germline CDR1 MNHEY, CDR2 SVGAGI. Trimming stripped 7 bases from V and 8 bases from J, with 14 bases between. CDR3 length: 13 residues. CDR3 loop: CASKQAGEEKLFF. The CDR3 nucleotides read TGTGCCAGCAAACAGGCGGGGGAGGAAAAACTGTTTTTT.

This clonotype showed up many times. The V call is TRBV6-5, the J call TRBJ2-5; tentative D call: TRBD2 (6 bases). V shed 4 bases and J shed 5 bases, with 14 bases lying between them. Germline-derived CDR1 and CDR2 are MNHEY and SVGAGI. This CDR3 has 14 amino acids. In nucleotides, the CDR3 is TGTGCCAGCAGTTTGGTGGGGGGTCGTGAGACCCAGTACTTC. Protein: CASSLVGGRETQYF.

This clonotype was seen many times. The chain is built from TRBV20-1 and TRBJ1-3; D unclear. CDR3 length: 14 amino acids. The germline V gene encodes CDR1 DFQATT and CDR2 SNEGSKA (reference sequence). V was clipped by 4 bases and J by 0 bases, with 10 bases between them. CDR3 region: CSATPHGSGNTIYF. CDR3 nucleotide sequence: TGCAGTGCTACGCCCCACGGCTCTGGAAACACCATATATTTT.

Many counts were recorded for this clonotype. DNA for the CDR3: TGTGCCACCGTAGACAGAAGCAACTATGGCTACACCTTC. Amino acids: CATVDRSNYGYTF. The V and J genes are TRBV7-9 and TRBJ1-2, with D possibly TRBD1 on 5 matching bases. The ends were cut back, 10 bases at V and 2 bases at J, with 14 bases in the middle. The germline V gene encodes CDR1 SEHNR and CDR2 FQNEAQ (reference sequence). The CDR3 has 13 residues.

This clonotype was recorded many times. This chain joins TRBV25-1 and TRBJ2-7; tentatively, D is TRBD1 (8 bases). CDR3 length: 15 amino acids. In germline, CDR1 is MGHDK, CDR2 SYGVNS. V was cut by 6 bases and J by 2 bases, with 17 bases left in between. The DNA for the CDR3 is TGTGCCAGCAGGGGGGGGGACAGGTCGACCTACGAGCAGTACTTC. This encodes CASRGGDRSTYEQYF.

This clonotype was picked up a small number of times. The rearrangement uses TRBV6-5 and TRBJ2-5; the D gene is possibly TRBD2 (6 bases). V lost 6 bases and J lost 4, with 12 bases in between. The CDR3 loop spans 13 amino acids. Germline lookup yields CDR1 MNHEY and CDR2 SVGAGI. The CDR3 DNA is TGTGCCAGCAGCCAGCGGGTTATAGAGACCCAGTACTTC. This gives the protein CASSQRVIETQYF.

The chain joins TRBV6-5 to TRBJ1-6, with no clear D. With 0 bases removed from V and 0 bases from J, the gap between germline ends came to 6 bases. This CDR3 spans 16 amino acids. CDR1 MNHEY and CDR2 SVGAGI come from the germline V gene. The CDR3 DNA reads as TGTGCCAGCAGTTACTCAAAGGTCTCCTATAATTCACCCCTCCACTTT. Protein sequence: CASSYSKVSYNSPLHF.

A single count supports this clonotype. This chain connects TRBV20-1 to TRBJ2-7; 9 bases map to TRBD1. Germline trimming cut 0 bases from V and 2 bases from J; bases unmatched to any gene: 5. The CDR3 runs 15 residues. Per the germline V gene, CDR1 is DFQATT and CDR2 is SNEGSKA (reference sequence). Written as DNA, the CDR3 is TGCAGTGCTAGAGAATGGCGACAGGGGGCCTACGAGCAGTACTTC. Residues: CSAREWRQGAYEQYF.

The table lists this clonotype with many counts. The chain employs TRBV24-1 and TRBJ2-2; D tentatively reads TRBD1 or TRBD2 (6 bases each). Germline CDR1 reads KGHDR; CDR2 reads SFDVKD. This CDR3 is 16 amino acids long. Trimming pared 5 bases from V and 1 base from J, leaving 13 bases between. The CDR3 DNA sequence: TGTGCCACCAGTGCCTTAGGAGGGGGGAACACCGGGGAGCTGTTTTTT. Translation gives CATSALGGGNTGELFF.

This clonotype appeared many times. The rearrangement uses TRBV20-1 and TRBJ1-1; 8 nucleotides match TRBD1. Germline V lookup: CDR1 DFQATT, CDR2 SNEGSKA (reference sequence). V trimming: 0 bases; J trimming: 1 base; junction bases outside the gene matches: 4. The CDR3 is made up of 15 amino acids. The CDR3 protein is CSARDPRGQNTEAFF. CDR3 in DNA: TGCAGTGCTAGAGACCCCAGGGGGCAGAACACTGAAGCTTTCTTT.